The rows below give T cell receptor beta chains drawn from one sample of a study of blood T cell repertoires in COVID-19. TCRdb's table, derived via immunoSEQ multiplex PCR, lists solely in-frame clones and lacks some. This sample has about 130,000 clones, with approximately 81% found just once. Sample: peripheral blood. The receptors were sampled from a man aged 55 to 70 with acute or convalescent COVID-19. The CDR3 runs from the conserved cysteine through the conserved F or W. The D gene is left open where the match is weak. Clone size is not always given. Where it is, it says once, few, many or a class for expanded clones.

>.|TRBV2|.|TRBJ2-7
CASLRQGGTYEQYF
TGTGCCAGTCTAAGACAGGGCGGGACCTACGAGCAGTACTTC
>TRBD1|TRBV7-9|.|TRBJ2-5
CASSLGDRVGYDF
TGTGCCAGCAGCTTAGGGGACAGGGTGGGATATGACTTC
>.|TRBV23-1|.|TRBJ1-1
CASSQSFFREGNTEAFF
TGCGCCAGCAGTCAAAGTTTCTTCAGGGAGGGGAACACTGAAGCTTTCTTT
>TRBD2|TRBV7-2|.|TRBJ2-7
CASSLGPGGERGTAYEQYF
TGTGCCAGCAGCTTAGGCCCAGGTGGTGAGCGGGGGACCGCATACGAGCAGTACTTC
>TRBD2|TRBV19|.|TRBJ2-7
CASGIREGISYEQYF
TGTGCCAGTGGTATCAGGGAGGGAATCTCCTACGAGCAGTACTTC
>TRBD1|TRBV2|.|TRBJ1-2
CASGKDRGSYGYTF
TGTGCCAGCGGAAAGGACAGGGGAAGTTATGGCTACACCTTC
>.|TRBV6-5|.|TRBJ2-3
CASSYRRVESDTQYF
TGTGCCAGCAGTTACAGGAGGGTTGAGTCAGATACGCAGTATTTT
>.|TRBV5-1|.|TRBJ1-5
CASSPSGSSNQPQHF
TGCGCCAGCAGCCCGTCGGGGTCCAGCAATCAGCCCCAGCATTTT
>.|TRBV29-1|.|TRBJ1-2
CSGTTVYGYTF
TGCAGCGGTACTACCGTCTATGGCTACACCTTC
>TRBD1|TRBV5-1|.|TRBJ2-7
CASSEWTGGIYEQYF
TGCGCCAGCAGCGAATGGACAGGGGGAATCTACGAGCAGTACTTC
>.|TRBV5-1|few|TRBJ1-1
CASSLGQGTVNTEAFF
TGCGCCAGCAGCTTGGGTCAGGGGACGGTTAACACTGAAGCTTTCTTT
>.|TRBV24-1|.|TRBJ1-1
CATSDFLNREAFF
TGTGCCACCAGTGATTTTCTGAACAGAGAAGCTTTCTTT
>.|TRBV30|.|TRBJ1-1
CAWSVHGGTEAFF
TGTGCCTGGAGTGTACACGGGGGCACTGAAGCTTTCTTT
>TRBD1|TRBV27|.|TRBJ1-5
CASSSRQGHNQPQHF
TGTGCCAGCAGTTCGAGACAGGGACACAATCAGCCCCAGCATTTT
>.|TRBV7-2|.|TRBJ2-2
CASSRGGAGELFF
TGTGCCAGCAGTAGAGGGGGAGCCGGGGAGCTGTTTTTT
>.|TRBV10-2|many|TRBJ1-5
CASSGQGNQPQHF
TGCGCCAGCAGTGGACAGGGCAATCAGCCCCAGCATTTT
>.|TRBV5-1|.|TRBJ2-1
CASSSQEGYNEQFF
TGCGCCAGCAGCTCGCAGGAGGGTTACAATGAGCAGTTCTTC
>TRBD2|TRBV5-1|.|TRBJ2-1
CASSITFGVAGNNEQFF
TGCGCCAGCAGCATAACATTCGGGGTAGCGGGCAACAATGAGCAGTTCTTC
>TRBD1|TRBV29-1|.|TRBJ1-4
CSVGDRVEKLFF
TGCAGCGTTGGCGACAGGGTCGAAAAACTGTTTTTT
>TRBD2|TRBV5-1|.|TRBJ2-5
CASSLAPSGSQETQYF
TGCGCCAGCAGCTTGGCCCCTAGCGGGAGTCAAGAGACCCAGTACTTC
>TRBD1|TRBV7-9|few|TRBJ1-1
CASSFLTGEAFF
TGTGCCAGCAGCTTTCTGACAGGGGAAGCTTTCTTT
>.|TRBV5-1|.|TRBJ2-7
CASSLAPGLLYEQYF
TGCGCCAGCAGCTTGGCCCCGGGACTTCTCTACGAGCAGTACTTC
>.|TRBV21-1|.|TRBJ1-6
CASSVLGQGPLSTPLHF
TGTGCCAGCAGCGTCCTCGGACAGGGTCCCCTCTCGACGCCCCTCCACTTT
>TRBD1|TRBV19|.|TRBJ1-2
CASSMLRGLLDGYTF
TGTGCCAGTAGTATGCTAAGGGGGCTACTGGATGGCTACACCTTC